One sample yielded the 32 T cell receptor beta chains listed below, sequenced in a study of beta chain features in type 1 diabetes. Study-wide findings and caveats: TCRB CDR3s from Type 1 diabetes patients were moderately but significantly shorter in all four CD4+ subsets.

The whole isolated RNA underwent reverse transcription, so sequencing captured expressed TCRB transcripts. Sequencing was performed with immunoSEQ multiplex PCR; in TCRdb, only in-frame clones are kept and a portion is missing. The sample lists about 190,000 clones, 7.8% occurring once. Antigens for these TCRs are unknown. The sample comprised central memory CD4+ T cells from blood. These receptors all stem from a woman between 35 and 50 years old with type 1 diabetes.

This chain links TRBV29-1 with TRBJ1-1; 9 nucleotides agree with TRBD1. CDR1 and CDR2 (germline): SQVTM, ANQGSEA. This CDR3 has 12 amino acids. V lost 6 bases to trimming and J lost 4 bases; unmatched junction nucleotides: 3. CDR3 in DNA: TGCAGCGTCAGGACAGGGGTCACTGAAGCTTTCTTT. The encoded protein is CSVRTGVTEAFF.

This clone was seen more than once but under ten times. The chain carries TRBV7-3 and TRBJ2-5; D remains unclear. The CDR3 runs to 13 residues. The V gene lost 5 bases and the J gene lost 1 base, with 8 bases spanning the gap. Germline V CDR1 and CDR2: SGHTA, FQGTGA. CDR3 sequence: CASSPAAQETQYF. The CDR3, as DNA: TGTGCCAGCAGCCCGGCGGCCCAAGAGACCCAGTACTTC.

This clone was detected ten times or more. J is TRBJ2-3 and V is TRBV25-1; D gene unclear. In germline, CDR1 is MGHDK, CDR2 SYGVNS. Trimming left V 4 bases short and J 2 bases short, with 13 bases between. There are 15 residues in the CDR3. CDR3 nucleotide sequence: TGTGCCAGCAGTGGCGCCCTGGGCCACACAGATACGCAGTATTTT. It codes for CASSGALGHTDTQYF.

The chain has TRBV19 and TRBJ2-7, with a weak D call TRBD1 (5 bases). Germline assignment: CDR1 LNHDA and CDR2 SQIVND (reference sequence). V was trimmed by 6 bases and J by 0 bases, leaving 15 bases between them. CDR3 size: 15 residues. The CDR3: CASRTSGSSSYEQYF. Here the CDR3 DNA reads TGTGCCAGTAGAACCTCAGGGTCGAGCTCCTACGAGCAGTACTTC.

CDR3 region: CASIHLGGGVYNEQFF. The CDR3 DNA is TGTGCCAGCATCCACTTGGGTGGGGGGGTCTACAATGAGCAGTTCTTC. This sequence joins TRBV7-8 and TRBJ2-1; TRBD2 agrees at 7 bases. The V segment lost 7 bases and the J segment 3 bases; nucleotides outside the gene matches: 12. Germline V gene data show CDR1 as SGHVS and CDR2 as FQNEAQ. The length of the CDR3 is 16 residues.

This clone was counted a few times. This chain links TRBV6-5 with TRBJ1-3; 7 bases match TRBD1. The CDR3 is 12 amino acids. The J segment lost 4 bases and the V segment lost 6 bases, leaving 0 bases of the junction unmatched. Germline V gives CDR1 MNHEY, CDR2 SVGAGI. The CDR3 nucleotides are TGTGCCAGCAGGGGACAGGGAAACACCATATATTTT. This translates into CASRGQGNTIYF.

There are a few counts of this clone. The chain combines TRBV25-1 with TRBJ2-5; TRBD2 agrees at 9 bases. The CDR3 runs 16 residues. Germline V gene lookup returns CDR1 MGHDK and CDR2 SYGVNS. Unmatched junction bases numbered 7, after V lost 4 bases and J lost 1 base. CDR3 residues: CASSAPSGALQETQYF. The CDR3 coding sequence is TGTGCCAGCAGTGCCCCTAGCGGGGCCCTCCAAGAGACCCAGTACTTC.

The chain joins TRBV7-3 to TRBJ1-1; 9 bases map to TRBD1. The CDR3 extends over 12 amino acids. Losses at the gene ends were 4 bases for V and 9 bases for J; bases not matched to a gene: 3. CDR1 SGHTA and CDR2 FQGTGA come from the germline V gene. The chain's CDR3 is CASSSGQGQAFF. CDR3 nucleotides: TGTGCCAGCAGCTCCGGACAGGGGCAAGCTTTCTTT.

The chain is built from TRBV5-1 and TRBJ2-2; D is perhaps TRBD1 (6 bases). The V end lost 6 bases, the J end lost 6 bases, and 15 bases lay between the germline ends. This CDR3 region has 14 residues. Germline CDR1 reads SGHRS; CDR2 reads YFSETQ. Here the CDR3 DNA reads TGCGCCAGCAACGAGGCCAGACAGGCCGGGGAGCTGTTTTTT. Translating gives CASNEARQAGELFF.

This clone was counted a few times. This chain uses TRBV11-2 with TRBJ1-2; possibly TRBD1 for D (5 bases). V gave up 6 bases and J gave up 0 bases, with 11 bases separating them. The CDR3 loop spans 14 amino acids. The germline CDR1 and CDR2 sequences are SGHAT and FQNNGV. The CDR3 bases are TGTGCCAGCAGACTTACAGGAGCTAACTATGGCTACACCTTC. Protein product: CASRLTGANYGYTF.

This clone has a handful of counts. The chain joins TRBV5-1 to TRBJ1-2; 7 nucleotides align to TRBD1. This CDR3 comprises 14 residues. J was trimmed by 6 bases and V by 4 bases; bases with no gene match: 9. CDR1 is SGHRS and CDR2 is YFSETQ in the germline V gene. CDR3 in amino acids: CASSPGQKVDGYTF. In nucleotides, the CDR3 is TGCGCCAGCAGCCCGGGACAGAAGGTGGATGGCTACACCTTC.

The chain combines TRBV4-1 with TRBJ2-6, with 11 positions matching TRBD2. V lost 0 bases to trimming and J lost 0 bases; unmatched junction nucleotides: 10. In germline, CDR1 is MGHRA, CDR2 YSYEKL. This CDR3 contains 21 residues. CDR3 loop: CASSQERIGLAGLSGANVLTF. CDR3 bases: TGCGCCAGCAGCCAAGAGAGAATAGGACTAGCGGGTCTCTCTGGGGCCAACGTCCTGACTTTC.

The sample holds a few counts of this clone. This rearrangement joins TRBV5-1 to TRBJ2-7, with 7 bases lining up with TRBD1. V was pared by 4 bases and J by 6 bases, with 13 bases of the junction left unmatched. The CDR3 is 15 residues long. Looked up from germline, CDR1 is SGHRS and CDR2 is YFSETQ. DNA of the CDR3: TGCGCCAGCAGCGTGGAAAACAGGGGATTGGGCGAGCAGTACTTC. Translating gives CASSVENRGLGEQYF.

There are many counts of this clone. The chain carries TRBV7-3 and TRBJ2-1; 7 bases agree with TRBD2. Unmatched junction bases numbered 10, after V lost 2 bases and J lost 0 bases. The CDR3 totals 18 residues. CDR1 is SGHTA, CDR2 FQGTGA, per germline. The CDR3 region has the DNA TGTGCCAGCAGCTTAGGCCCGTCGTGGGAGGGCTCCTACAATGAGCAGTTCTTC. Translation: CASSLGPSWEGSYNEQFF.

The chain employs TRBV4-1 and TRBJ2-5, with 8 bases aligning to TRBD1. The CDR3 loop spans 13 amino acids. Per germline, CDR1 MGHRA and CDR2 YSYEKL. After removal of 1 base from V and 5 bases from J, the junction contained 0 bases not matched to a gene. The CDR3 spells CASSQGQGETQYF. CDR3 bases: TGCGCCAGCAGCCAAGGACAGGGGGAGACCCAGTACTTC.

This clone has a handful of counts. This chain connects TRBV28 to TRBJ2-3; 9 nucleotides line up with TRBD1. CDR3 length: 14 residues. V gave up 2 bases and J gave up 6 bases; unmatched junction bases: 3. Germline V gene lookup returns CDR1 MDHEN and CDR2 SYDVKM. CDR3 bases: TGTGCCAGCAGTTTAACAGGGGGCTCGGATACGCAGTATTTT. This translates into CASSLTGGSDTQYF.

The J gene is TRBJ2-7, the V gene TRBV5-4, with TRBD2 identical over 10 bases. CDR3 length: 15 amino acids. Germline CDR1 SGHNT, CDR2 YYREEE (reference sequence). The junction had 7 bases not matched to a gene; V was cut back by 3 bases and J by 4 bases. Written as DNA, the CDR3 is TGTGCCAGCAGCTCCTCGCTAGCGGGAGATTACGAGCAGTACTTC. Protein: CASSSSLAGDYEQYF.

The gene calls are TRBV7-8 and TRBJ1-6; 7 bases match TRBD1. The CDR3 is 17 amino acids. Germline CDR1 and CDR2: SGHVS and FQNEAQ. V trimming: 1 base; J trimming: 8 bases; junction bases outside the gene matches: 11. This CDR3 is CASSLGLGQYTDSPLHF. As DNA, the CDR3 is TGTGCCAGCAGCTTAGGTCTGGGACAGTACACCGATTCACCCCTCCACTTT. Looking up the rest from reference TRBV7-8 and TRBJ1-6 gives the full variable domain: GAGVSQSPRYKVAKRGQDVALRCDPISGHVSLFWYQQALGQGPEFLTYFQNEAQLDKSGLPSDRFFAERPEGSVSTLKIQRTQQEDSAVYLCASSLGLGQYTDSPLHFGNGTRLTVT.

This chain connects TRBV5-1 to TRBJ2-5; 7 bases are a match to TRBD1. The germline V gene encodes CDR1 SGHRS and CDR2 YFSETQ. Trimming took 1 base from V and 2 from J; bases not matched to a gene: 2. The CDR3 is 14 amino acids. CDR3 DNA sequence: TGCGCCAGCAGCTTGAGGGGGCGACAAGAGACCCAGTACTTC. Translated: CASSLRGRQETQYF.

The chain is built from TRBV7-8 and TRBJ1-3; a weak D match, TRBD1 (5 bases). The CDR3 runs to 14 residues. CDR1 and CDR2 (germline): SGHVS, FQNEAQ. V was clipped by 5 bases and J by 0 bases, with 8 bases between them. The CDR3 reads CASSPGDSGNTIYF. The CDR3 DNA reads as TGTGCCAGCAGCCCGGGGGACTCTGGAAACACCATATATTTT.

This clone was counted ten times or more. This sequence joins TRBV20-1 and TRBJ1-1; TRBD1 agrees at 9 bases. The CDR3 contains 11 residues. V shed 5 bases and J 7 bases; nucleotides not matched to a gene: 2. Per germline, CDR1 DFQATT and CDR2 SNEGSKA (reference sequence). In DNA form, the CDR3 reads TGCAGTGCTCAGGACAGGGGTGAAGCTTTCTTT. It specifies CSAQDRGEAFF.

This chain uses TRBV7-9 with TRBJ2-1, with 7 positions matching TRBD1. Germline assignment: CDR1 SEHNR and CDR2 FQNEAQ (reference sequence). The CDR3 spans 15 residues. V trimming: 5 bases; J trimming: 0 bases; junction bases outside the gene matches: 4. The CDR3 DNA follows: TGTGCCAGCAGCATGACAGGGAGCTCCTACAATGAGCAGTTCTTC. As protein: CASSMTGSSYNEQFF.

This clone occurred a few times. The gene calls are TRBV15 and TRBJ1-6, with D uncertain. With 0 bases removed from V and 6 bases from J, the gap between germline ends came to 12 bases. This CDR3 spans 16 amino acids. Looked up from germline, CDR1 is LNHNV and CDR2 is YYDKDF (reference sequence). The CDR3 coding sequence is TGTGCCACCAGCAGAGATTATGAGCAGGCTAATTCACCCCTCCACTTT. It encodes CATSRDYEQANSPLHF.

This clone occurred many times. This chain uses TRBV28 with TRBJ1-6; TRBD1 matches at 9 bases. This CDR3 has 16 residues. V lost 5 bases, J lost 10 bases, and 12 bases stayed unmatched. Per the germline V gene, CDR1 is MDHEN and CDR2 is SYDVKM. In DNA, the CDR3 is TGTGCCAGCAGTCTCCCGATAAGACAGGGGGGCTCACCCCTCCACTTT. This codes for CASSLPIRQGGSPLHF.

This clone was observed a few times. Different DNA sequences within this sample yield the same CDR3. V is TRBV6-5 and J is TRBJ1-1, with D uncertain. This CDR3 spans 15 amino acids. With 2 bases removed from V and 0 bases from J, the gap between germline ends came to 10 bases. Germline V lookup: CDR1 MNHEY, CDR2 SVGAGI. CDR3 amino acids: CASSYPGAMNTEAFF. The CDR3 DNA sequence: TGTGCCAGCAGTTACCCTGGAGCCATGAACACTGAAGCTTTCTTT.

The chain employs TRBV5-4 and TRBJ1-1; D unresolved. The germline CDR1 and CDR2 sequences are SGHNT and YYREEE (reference sequence). This CDR3 has 14 residues. V was pared by 0 bases and J by 4 bases, with 10 bases between. The CDR3 DNA reads TGTGCCAGCAGCTTGGGATCAGGACTCACTGAAGCTTTCTTT. Amino acid sequence: CASSLGSGLTEAFF.

The chain combines TRBV30 with TRBJ2-7; 11 nucleotides align to TRBD1. The germline V gene encodes CDR1 GTSNPN and CDR2 SVGIG (reference sequence). This CDR3 is 14 amino acids long. J gave up 3 bases and V 5 bases, and 6 bases lay outside the gene matches. CDR3 in DNA: TGTGCCTGGGCCCTGGACAGGGGGCTCTACGAGCAGTACTTC. It codes for CAWALDRGLYEQYF.

There are a few counts of this clone. The genes are TRBV27 and TRBJ1-2; no definite D call. Deletions cut 4 bases from V and 2 bases from J, with 8 bases between. The CDR3 totals 13 residues. The germline gives CDR1 MNHEY, CDR2 SMNVEV (reference sequence). CDR3 in DNA: TGTGCCAGCAGTTGGACGGGGAACTATGGCTACACCTTC. This codes for CASSWTGNYGYTF.

The chain recombines TRBV28 with TRBJ1-2; 7 bases are a match to TRBD1. This CDR3 spans 13 amino acids. CDR1 MDHEN and CDR2 SYDVKM come from the germline V gene. The V segment lost 7 bases and the J segment 5 bases; nucleotides outside the gene matches: 7. The CDR3, as DNA: TGTGCCAGCACCCAGACAGGGTGGTATGGCTACACCTTC. Its protein is CASTQTGWYGYTF.

The sample holds a few counts of this clone. The chain couples TRBV7-9 to TRBJ1-4, with 8 bases lining up with TRBD1. V was pared by 1 base and J by 7 bases, with 8 bases of the junction left unmatched. This CDR3 spans 16 amino acids. Per the germline V gene, CDR1 is SEHNR and CDR2 is FQNEAQ (reference sequence). In DNA, the CDR3 is TGTGCCAGCAGCTTAGGATCCGGGACAGGCGGTGAAAAACTGTTTTTT. It specifies CASSLGSGTGGEKLFF. Variable domain in full (rest from reference TRBV7-9 and TRBJ1-4): DTGVSQNPRHKITKRGQNVTFRCDPISEHNRLYWYRQTLGQGPEFLTYFQNEAQLEKSRLLSDRFSAERPKGSFSTLEIQRTEQGDSAMYLCASSLGSGTGGEKLFFGSGTQLSVL.

The chain is built from TRBV7-8 and TRBJ2-5; 7 bases match TRBD1. Trimming took 5 bases from V and 0 from J; bases not matched to a gene: 3. CDR3 length: 14 amino acids. CDR1 is SGHVS and CDR2 is FQNEAQ in the germline V gene. The DNA for the CDR3 is TGTGCCAGCAGCGCTGACAGGGACCAAGAGACCCAGTACTTC. Protein sequence: CASSADRDQETQYF.

This clone was counted only a few times. The chain is built from TRBV29-1 and TRBJ2-4, with D maybe TRBD1 (6 bases). CDR1 SQVTM and CDR2 ANQGSEA come from the germline V gene. The V end lost 7 bases, the J end lost 1 base, and 11 bases lay between the germline ends. The CDR3 extends over 13 amino acids. The DNA of the CDR3 is TGCAGCGGTAGTACAGGGGCCAAAAACATTCAGTACTTC. It is translated as CSGSTGAKNIQYF.